The 14 T cell receptor beta chains given below trace back to one sample, sequenced in a study of T cell responses to AZD1222 COVID-19 vaccine. Some clones are missing from TCRdb's copy, which holds only in-frame ones; the method was immunoSEQ multiplex PCR. This sample yields approximately 88,000 clones, of which 90% are seen a single time; roughly 5% belongs to the top ten. The specimen was peripheral blood, collected 28 days after the second AZD1222 dose. The receptors were gathered from an adult who received the AZD1222 COVID-19 vaccine.

V gene TRBV18 combines with J gene TRBJ2-5; D call uncertain. V lost 3 bases to trimming and J lost 4 bases, with 9 bases between them. The CDR3 is 13 residues long. Looked up from germline, CDR1 is KGHSH and CDR2 is LQKENI. In DNA, the CDR3 is TGTGCCAGCTCACCGCGATTGGGAGAGACCCAGTACTTC. Protein sequence: CASSPRLGETQYF.

The chain combines TRBV10-3 with TRBJ1-1, with D perhaps TRBD1 (5 bases). This CDR3 is 16 amino acids long. Trimming removed 2 bases from V and 3 bases from J, with 16 bases in between. Germline V gene lookup returns CDR1 ENHRY and CDR2 SYGVKD. The CDR3 here is CAISEPDGAADTEAFF. Here the CDR3 DNA reads TGTGCCATCAGTGAGCCTGATGGGGCTGCGGACACTGAAGCTTTCTTT.

The chain links TRBV11-3 to TRBJ2-7; D is ambiguous. The V gene lost 0 bases and the J gene lost 4 bases, with 13 bases spanning the gap. In germline, CDR1 is SGHNT, CDR2 YENEEA. CDR3 length equals 15 residues. CDR3 in DNA: TGTGCCAGCAGCTTAGAACACCATCCTAGTTACGAGCAGTACTTC. Translated: CASSLEHHPSYEQYF.

This chain links TRBV10-2 with TRBJ1-2; 10 bases map to TRBD1. CDR1 and CDR2 (germline): WSHSY, SAAADI. The CDR3 length is 13 residues. With 4 bases clipped from V and 7 bases from J, the junction kept 3 bases outside the gene matches. The CDR3 loop is CASSGQGAGGYTF. For the CDR3, the DNA is TGCGCCAGCAGTGGACAGGGGGCAGGTGGCTACACCTTC.

The chain has TRBV5-1 and TRBJ1-1; possible D gene TRBD1, 5 bases. CDR1 and CDR2 (germline): SGHRS, YFSETQ. The ends were cut back, 5 bases at V and 1 base at J, with 9 bases in the middle. The CDR3 loop spans 13 amino acids. The CDR3 coding sequence is TGCGCCAGCAGGGGGCTCAGGAACACTGAAGCTTTCTTT. It yields the protein CASRGLRNTEAFF.

J is TRBJ1-4 and V is TRBV6-5; D gene uncertain. V was pared by 0 bases and J by 5 bases, with 1 base between. Germline values: CDR1 MNHEY, CDR2 SVGAGI. The CDR3 is 12 amino acids. The CDR3 DNA reads TGTGCCAGCAGTTACTCAAATGAAAAACTGTTTTTT. It translates to CASSYSNEKLFF.

J is TRBJ2-5 and V is TRBV5-6, with TRBD2 as a possible D gene (6 bases). CDR1 is SGHDT and CDR2 is YYEEEE in the germline V gene. Between the trimmed V and J ends, which lost 3 bases and 4 bases, there was a span of 13 bases. There are 14 residues in the CDR3. The CDR3 DNA sequence: TGTGCCAGCAGCTGGACTACCAACTTAGAGACCCAGTACTTC. It encodes CASSWTTNLETQYF.

The gene calls are TRBV6-6 and TRBJ2-2; 8 nucleotides match TRBD2. The trim removed 6 bases at V and 4 bases at J, leaving 10 bases unmatched. The germline gives CDR1 MNHNY, CDR2 SVGAGI (reference sequence). This CDR3 contains 16 residues. The CDR3 DNA is TGTGCCAGCAGCCCCCGGGGGGGGTCGAGCACCGGGGAGCTGTTTTTT. It codes for CASSPRGGSSTGELFF.

This chain joins TRBV10-3 and TRBJ2-7; either TRBD1 or TRBD2 may fit D (5 bases each). The CDR3 extends over 15 amino acids. Trimming cost V 6 bases and J 0 bases, with 15 bases left between them. Germline CDR1 reads ENHRY; CDR2 reads SYGVKD. CDR3 in DNA: TGTGCCATCAGAGAACCGGGACGGGACTCCTACGAGCAGTACTTC. Protein: CAIREPGRDSYEQYF.

J is TRBJ1-4 and V is TRBV12-3 or TRBV12-4; 7 bases are a match to TRBD1. V trimming: 6 bases; J trimming: 9 bases; junction bases outside the gene matches: 7. The CDR3 contains 13 residues. Here the CDR3 reads CASRVTGRQKLFF. The DNA for the CDR3 is TGTGCCAGCAGGGTGACAGGGAGGCAAAAACTGTTTTTT.

This clone was picked up one time. The chain has TRBV4-1 and TRBJ1-4, with no clear D. V was pared by 0 bases and J by 8 bases, with 10 bases between. Germline CDR1 and CDR2: MGHRA and YSYEKL. The CDR3 spans 14 residues. CDR3 in DNA: TGCGCCAGCAGCCAAGATCGGGTAAAGGAAAAACTGTTTTTT. Translated: CASSQDRVKEKLFF.

The chain employs TRBV28 and TRBJ1-5; D remains unclear. V lost 6 bases, J lost 7 bases, and 19 bases lay in between. Germline V gene sequence: CDR1 MDHEN, CDR2 SYDVKM. This CDR3 region has 15 residues. CDR3 protein: CASSPQDERLQPQHF. CDR3 nucleotide sequence: TGTGCCAGCAGCCCCCAGGACGAACGTCTGCAGCCCCAGCATTTT.

J is TRBJ2-5 and V is TRBV11-3, with 8 bases aligning to TRBD1. CDR3 length: 15 amino acids. Losses at the gene ends were 4 bases for V and 5 bases for J; bases not matched to a gene: 9. Germline V lookup: CDR1 SGHNT, CDR2 YENEEA. CDR3 DNA sequence: TGTGCCAGCAGCTCCGGGCAGGGGGCAGCGGAGACCCAGTACTTC. It is translated as CASSSGQGAAETQYF.

CDR3 sequence reads: CASRPTGDYGYTF. The CDR3, as DNA: TGTGCCAGTAGACCGACAGGGGACTATGGCTACACCTTC. The J gene is TRBJ1-2, the V gene TRBV19, with 8 bases lining up with TRBD1. The trim removed 6 bases at V and 3 bases at J, leaving 3 bases unmatched. The CDR3 is 13 amino acids. Looked up from germline, CDR1 is LNHDA and CDR2 is SQIVND (reference sequence).